Below, one TCR beta chain is given with its context. Its antigen is undetermined. TCRdb recomputed calls from the RT-PCR reads with MiXCR, one row per CDR3 protein. The sample consists of roughly 170,000 distinct CDR3 sequences, around 9.2% of them appearing once. The germline CDR1 and CDR2 sequences are GTSNPN and SVGIG (reference sequence). The CDR3 loop spans 14 amino acids. V was shortened by 0 bases and J by 0 bases, with 9 bases between the two germline ends. This record comes from a study of response to subunit inactivated influenza vaccine. Study findings and constraints: A suggestion made by the authors is that each seasonal influenza vaccination recruits few new T cells.

The TCR originated in a man in his fifties or sixties who received an inactivated influenza vaccine. The genes are TRBV30 and TRBJ2-7; tentatively, D is TRBD2 (6 bases). The sequences come from non-naive T cells sorted from PBMCs, collected on the day of vaccination. The CDR3 DNA sequence: TGTGCCTGGAGTGTAGGAGGGGCCTCCTACGAGCAGTACTTC. Encoded protein: CAWSVGGASYEQYF.